Many counts were recorded for the clone carrying this TCR beta chain. One end of the junction fails to match germline, which may point to a read error. The use of genomic DNA as template underpinned the TCR beta VDJ and CDR3 profiling. TCRdb fed the reads into MiXCR, producing one record per CDR3 protein. The data hold tens of thousands of distinct CDR3 sequences, with roughly 65% observed a single time. The source of the sample is a study of CD8+CD57+ T cells in acquired aplastic anemia. Turning to the study itself: Sorted cells (CD4+ and CD8+) yielded DNA amounts that averaged approximately 3 ug.

CDR1 SGHTS and CDR2 YDEGEE come from the germline V gene. There are 16 residues in the CDR3. The source is a human donor in good health, serving as a control. This chain links TRBV5-8 with TRBJ1-3; D gene uncertain. The sequenced sample was sorted CD4+, CD8+, or CD8+CD57+ T cells (not recorded which) from PBMCs. The CDR3 DNA reads as TGTGCCAGCAGCTTCGGACGGATGAGCTCTGGGAACACCATATATTTT. Its protein product is CASSFGRMSSGNTIYF.